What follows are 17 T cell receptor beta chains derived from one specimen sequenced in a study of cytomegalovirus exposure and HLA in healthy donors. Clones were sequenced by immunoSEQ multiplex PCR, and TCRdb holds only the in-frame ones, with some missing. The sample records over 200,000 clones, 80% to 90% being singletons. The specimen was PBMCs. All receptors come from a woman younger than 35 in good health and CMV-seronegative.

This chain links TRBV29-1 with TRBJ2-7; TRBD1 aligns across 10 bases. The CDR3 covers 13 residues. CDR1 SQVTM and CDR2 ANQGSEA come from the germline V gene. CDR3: CSPPRTGGLEQYF. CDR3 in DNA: TGCAGTCCCCCCCGGACAGGGGGGCTCGAGCAGTACTTC.

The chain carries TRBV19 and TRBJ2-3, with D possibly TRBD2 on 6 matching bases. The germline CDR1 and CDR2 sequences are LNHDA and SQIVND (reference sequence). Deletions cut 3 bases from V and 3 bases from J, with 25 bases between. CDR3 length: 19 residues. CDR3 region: CASSIRGRTGATRTDTQYF. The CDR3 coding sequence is TGTGCCAGTAGTATTAGAGGTAGGACGGGAGCGACACGAACAGATACGCAGTATTTT.

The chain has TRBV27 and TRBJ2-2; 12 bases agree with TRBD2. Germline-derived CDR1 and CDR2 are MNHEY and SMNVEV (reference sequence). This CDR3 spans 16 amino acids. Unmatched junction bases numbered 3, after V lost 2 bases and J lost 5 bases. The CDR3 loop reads CASSLRLAGATGELFF. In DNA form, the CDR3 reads TGTGCCAGCAGTTTACGACTAGCGGGAGCAACCGGGGAGCTGTTTTTT.

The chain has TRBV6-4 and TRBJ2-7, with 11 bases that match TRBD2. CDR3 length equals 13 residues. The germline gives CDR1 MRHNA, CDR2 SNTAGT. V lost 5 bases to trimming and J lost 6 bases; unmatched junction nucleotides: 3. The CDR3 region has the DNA TGTGCCAGCAGTCCCGGGACTAGCGGCGAGCAGTACTTC. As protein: CASSPGTSGEQYF.

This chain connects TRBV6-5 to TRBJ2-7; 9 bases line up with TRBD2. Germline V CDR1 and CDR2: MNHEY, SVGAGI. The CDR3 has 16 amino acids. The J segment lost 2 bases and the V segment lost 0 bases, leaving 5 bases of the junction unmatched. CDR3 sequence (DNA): TGTGCCAGCAGTTACTCGATCCTAGCGGGGACCTACGAGCAGTACTTC. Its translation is CASSYSILAGTYEQYF.

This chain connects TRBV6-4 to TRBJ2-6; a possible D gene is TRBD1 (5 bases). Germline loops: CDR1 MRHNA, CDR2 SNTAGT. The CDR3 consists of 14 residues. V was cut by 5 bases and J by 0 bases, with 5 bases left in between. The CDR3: CASSRGSGANVLTF. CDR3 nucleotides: TGTGCCAGCAGTAGGGGCTCTGGGGCCAACGTCCTGACTTTC.

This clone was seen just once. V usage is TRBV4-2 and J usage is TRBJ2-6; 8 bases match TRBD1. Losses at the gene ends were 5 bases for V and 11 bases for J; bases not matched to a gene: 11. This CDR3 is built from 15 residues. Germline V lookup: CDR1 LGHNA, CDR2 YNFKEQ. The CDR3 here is CASSYGTGSQDVLTF. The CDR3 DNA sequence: TGTGCCAGCAGCTACGGGACAGGCTCTCAGGACGTCCTGACTTTC.

The CDR3 is CASSAGTSGERDNEQFF. DNA for the CDR3: TGTGCCAGCAGCGCGGGGACTAGCGGGGAACGTGACAATGAGCAGTTCTTC. This sequence joins TRBV7-9 and TRBJ2-1; 13 nucleotides align to TRBD2. V lost 5 bases, J lost 5 bases, and 9 bases stayed unmatched. CDR1 is SEHNR, CDR2 FQNEAQ, per germline (reference sequence). This CDR3 spans 17 amino acids.

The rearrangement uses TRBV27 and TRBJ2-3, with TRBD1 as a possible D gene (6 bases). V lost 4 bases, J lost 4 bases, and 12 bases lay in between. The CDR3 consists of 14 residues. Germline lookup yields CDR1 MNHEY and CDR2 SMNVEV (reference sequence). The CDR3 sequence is CASSSRDTPDTQYF. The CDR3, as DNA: TGTGCCAGCAGTTCCCGGGACACTCCAGATACGCAGTATTTT.

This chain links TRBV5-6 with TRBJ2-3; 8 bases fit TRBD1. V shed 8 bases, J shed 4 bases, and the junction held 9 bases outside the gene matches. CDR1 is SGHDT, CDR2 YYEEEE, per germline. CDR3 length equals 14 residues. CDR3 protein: CASSEGTGADTQYF. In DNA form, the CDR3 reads TGTGCCAGTAGCGAGGGGACAGGCGCAGATACGCAGTATTTT. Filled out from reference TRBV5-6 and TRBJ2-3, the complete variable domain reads DAGVTQSPTHLIKTRGQQVTLRCSPKSGHDTVSWYQQALGQGPQFIFQYYEEEERQRGNFPDRFSGHQFPNYSSELNVNALLLGDSALYLCASSEGTGADTQYFGPGTRLTVL.

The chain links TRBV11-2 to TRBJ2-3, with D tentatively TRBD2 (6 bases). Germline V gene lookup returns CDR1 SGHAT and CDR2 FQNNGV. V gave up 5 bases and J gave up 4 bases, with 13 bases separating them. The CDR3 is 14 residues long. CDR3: CASSRTGVSDTQYF. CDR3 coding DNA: TGTGCCAGCAGCCGTACGGGAGTTTCAGATACGCAGTATTTT.

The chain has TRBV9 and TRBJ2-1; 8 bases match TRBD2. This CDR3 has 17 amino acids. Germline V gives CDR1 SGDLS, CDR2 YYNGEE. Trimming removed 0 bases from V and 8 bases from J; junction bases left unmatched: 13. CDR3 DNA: TGTGCCAGCAGCGTAGCTACTAGCGGATCACCAGCCCATGAGCAGTTCTTC. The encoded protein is CASSVATSGSPAHEQFF.

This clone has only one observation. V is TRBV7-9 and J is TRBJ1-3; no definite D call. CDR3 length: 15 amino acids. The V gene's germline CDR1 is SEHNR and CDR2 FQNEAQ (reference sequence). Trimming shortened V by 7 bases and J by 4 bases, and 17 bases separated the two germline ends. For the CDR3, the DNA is TGTGCCAGCACCCCCCTGGGAGTAGGAGGAAACACCATATATTTT. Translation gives CASTPLGVGGNTIYF.

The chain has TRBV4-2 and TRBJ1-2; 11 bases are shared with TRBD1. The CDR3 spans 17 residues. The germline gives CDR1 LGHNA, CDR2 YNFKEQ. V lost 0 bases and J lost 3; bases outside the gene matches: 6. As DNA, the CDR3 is TGTGCCAGCAGCCAAGATCTAGGGACAGGGGGTCACTATGGCTACACCTTC. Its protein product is CASSQDLGTGGHYGYTF.

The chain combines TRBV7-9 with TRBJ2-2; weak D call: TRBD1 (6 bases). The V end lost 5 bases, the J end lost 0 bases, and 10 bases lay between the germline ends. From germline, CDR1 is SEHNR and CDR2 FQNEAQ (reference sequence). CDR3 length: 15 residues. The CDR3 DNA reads TGTGCCAGCAGCCTGGGGGCAGCGAACACCGGGGAGCTGTTTTTT. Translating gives CASSLGAANTGELFF.

Here the CDR3 DNA reads TGTGCCAGCAGCCAAGAATCCCTAGAGCGGGAGCTGTTTTTT. Protein: CASSQESLERELFF. The gene calls are TRBV4-2 and TRBJ2-2; D unclear. The V gene lost 0 bases and the J gene lost 9 bases, with 11 bases spanning the gap. The CDR3 length is 14 residues. In germline, CDR1 is LGHNA, CDR2 YNFKEQ.

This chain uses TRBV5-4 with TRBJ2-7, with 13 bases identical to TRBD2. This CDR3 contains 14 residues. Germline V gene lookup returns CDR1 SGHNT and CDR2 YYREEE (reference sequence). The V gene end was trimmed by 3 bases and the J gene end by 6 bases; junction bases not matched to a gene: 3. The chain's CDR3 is CASSSGLAGSEQYF. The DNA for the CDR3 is TGTGCCAGCAGCTCGGGACTAGCGGGAAGCGAGCAGTACTTC.